This is a list of T cell receptor beta chains from one sample in a study of blood T cell repertoires in COVID-19. Produced via immunoSEQ multiplex PCR; TCRdb's table is partial and in-frame only. The data contain about 220,000 clones, approximately 81% of them seen just once; the ten biggest clones take up about 3.8%. Sample: peripheral blood. The source is a woman older than 75 with acute or convalescent COVID-19. The CDR3 runs from the conserved cysteine through the conserved F or W. The D gene is left open where the match is weak. A clone size is listed for some rows: how often the clone was seen (once, few, many), or a class if it is expanded.

- | TRBJ1-2 | TRBV7-3 | - | CASSLRGNSDGYTF | TGTGCCAGCAGCTTAAGAGGGAATTCCGATGGCTACACCTTC
- | TRBJ1-1 | TRBV5-5 | - | CASSFRGHMNTEAFF | TGTGCCAGCAGCTTCCGAGGGCACATGAACACTGAAGCTTTCTTT
once | TRBJ2-5 | TRBV10-1 | TRBD2 | CASRAAPRGAVETQYF | TGCGCCAGCAGGGCCGCCCCGCGGGGGGCCGTAGAGACCCAGTACTTC
- | TRBJ1-1 | TRBV12-5 | - | CASGLSRAEAFF | TGTGCTAGTGGTTTGTCACGGGCTGAAGCTTTCTTT
- | TRBJ1-5 | TRBV28 | - | CASSIRRVPSNQPQHF | TGTGCCAGCAGTATTCGCAGGGTTCCTAGCAATCAGCCCCAGCATTTT
- | TRBJ2-7 | TRBV28 | TRBD1 | CASSPPGQGDYEQYF | TGTGCCAGCAGTCCGCCGGGACAGGGGGATTACGAGCAGTACTTC
once | TRBJ1-2 | TRBV7-3 | - | CASRPGSYTF | TGTGCCAGCAGGCCGGGGTCCTACACCTTC
- | TRBJ1-2 | TRBV7-9 | TRBD1 | CASSRQGTGGFYGYTF | TGTGCCAGCAGCCGGCAAGGGACAGGGGGTTTTTATGGCTACACCTTC
- | TRBJ1-4 | TRBV6-5 | - | CASSYVAQGNEKLFF | TGTGCCAGCAGTTACGTGGCGCAGGGGAATGAGAAACTGTTTTTT
- | TRBJ2-3 | TRBV7-3 | TRBD2 | CASSLRGGGVADTQYF | TGTGCCAGCAGCTTAAGAGGCGGGGGTGTAGCAGATACGCAGTATTTT
- | TRBJ2-3 | TRBV4-1 | - | CASSQEGRGGVDTQYF | TGCGCCAGCAGCCAAGAGGGTCGAGGGGGGGTAGATACGCAGTATTTT
- | TRBJ2-7 | TRBV12-2 | - | CASRLALAGALQYEQYF | TGTGCAAGTCGCTTAGCGCTAGCGGGGGCCCTCCAGTACGAGCAGTACTTC
- | TRBJ1-2 | TRBV2 | TRBD1 | CASRAGQGFAF | TGTGCCAGCAGGGCTGGACAGGGGTTCGCGTTC
few | TRBJ1-3 | TRBV5-1 | TRBD1 | CASSTGQADTIYF | TGCGCCAGCAGCACCGGACAGGCTGACACCATATATTTT
- | TRBJ1-3 | TRBV7-9 | - | CASSSTGSLRNTIYF | TGTGCCAGCAGCTCAACAGGGTCTTTACGAAACACCATATATTTT
- | TRBJ1-6 | TRBV2 | - | CASSQQSSYNSPLHF | TGTGCCAGCAGCCAACAGAGCTCCTATAATTCACCCCTCCACTTT
- | TRBJ1-2 | TRBV5-4 | TRBD1 | CASSPYDRAYGYTF | TGTGCCAGCAGCCCGTACGACAGGGCCTATGGCTACACCTTC
- | TRBJ2-1 | TRBV7-9 | TRBD2 | CASIIWGGSSYNEQFF | TGTGCCAGCATCATCTGGGGGGGGAGCTCCTACAATGAGCAGTTCTTC